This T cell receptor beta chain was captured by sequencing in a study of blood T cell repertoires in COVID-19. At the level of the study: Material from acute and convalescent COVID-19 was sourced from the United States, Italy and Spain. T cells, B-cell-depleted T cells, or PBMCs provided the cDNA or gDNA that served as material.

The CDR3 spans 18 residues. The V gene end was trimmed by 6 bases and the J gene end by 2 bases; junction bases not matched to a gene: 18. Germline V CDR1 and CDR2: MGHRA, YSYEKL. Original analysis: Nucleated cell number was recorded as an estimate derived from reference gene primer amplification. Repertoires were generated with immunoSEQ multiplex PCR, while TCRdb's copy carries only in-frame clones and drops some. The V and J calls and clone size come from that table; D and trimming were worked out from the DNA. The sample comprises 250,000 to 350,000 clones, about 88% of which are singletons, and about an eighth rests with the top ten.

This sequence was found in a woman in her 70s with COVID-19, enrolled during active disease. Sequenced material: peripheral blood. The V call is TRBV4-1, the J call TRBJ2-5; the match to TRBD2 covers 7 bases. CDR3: CASSWGGSGLPRQETQYF. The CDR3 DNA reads TGCGCCAGCAGTTGGGGGGGTAGCGGGCTTCCGAGGCAAGAGACCCAGTACTTC.